One and the same sample provided the 26 T cell receptor beta chains below, sequenced in a study of cytomegalovirus exposure and HLA in healthy donors. PCR amplification relied on 60 Vbeta primers (plus 13 Jbeta primers). Libraries were prepared by immunoSEQ multiplex PCR; TCRdb keeps only in-frame clonotypes and omits some of them. Among approximately 220,000 clones listed, roughly 80% were seen once. Sequenced: PBMCs. The receptors derive from a man aged 35-49 years in good health and CMV-seronegative.

This clone appeared a single time. The V gene is TRBV12-5, the J gene TRBJ2-1; D possibly corresponds to TRBD2 (6 bases). The length of the CDR3 is 13 residues. V dropped 7 bases and J dropped 5 bases, with 12 bases sitting between them. The germline CDR1 and CDR2 sequences are LGHNT and FRNRAP. CDR3 coding DNA: TGTGCTAGTGAGGGTAGCGGTGACAATGAGCAGTTCTTC. Protein sequence: CASEGSGDNEQFF.

J is TRBJ1-1 and V is TRBV29-1; D is unclear. V gave up 0 bases and J gave up 0 bases, with 5 bases separating them. Germline assignment: CDR1 SQVTM and CDR2 ANQGSEA. This CDR3 is 13 amino acids long. The CDR3 region has the DNA TGCAGCGTTGAAGATTTTATGAACACTGAAGCTTTCTTT. Its translation: CSVEDFMNTEAFF.

The chain employs TRBV11-3 and TRBJ2-7; D remains ambiguous. CDR3 length: 12 residues. CDR1 SGHNT and CDR2 YENEEA come from the germline V gene. V shed 6 bases and J shed 0 bases, with 6 bases lying between them. CDR3 sequence: CASSSNSYEQYF. Written as DNA, the CDR3 is TGTGCCAGCAGTTCCAACTCCTACGAGCAGTACTTC.

The rearrangement uses TRBV10-3 and TRBJ1-2, with TRBD1 as a possible D gene (5 bases). Between the trimmed V and J ends, which lost 3 bases and 6 bases, there was a span of 11 bases. The CDR3 covers 13 residues. The germline CDR1 and CDR2 sequences are ENHRY and SYGVKD. CDR3 amino acids: CAISDTKGDGYTF. The CDR3 DNA reads TGTGCCATCAGTGACACGAAAGGGGATGGCTACACCTTC.

The chain recombines TRBV27 with TRBJ1-2; 10 bases map to TRBD1. The CDR3 loop spans 15 amino acids. CDR1 and CDR2 from the germline V gene are MNHEY and SMNVEV (reference sequence). V lost 7 bases to trimming and J lost 4 bases; unmatched junction nucleotides: 9. The DNA of the CDR3 is TGTGCCAGCATCCAAAAATGGGACAGGGGCTATGGCTACACCTTC. Translation: CASIQKWDRGYGYTF.

The gene calls are TRBV7-3 and TRBJ1-2, with 8 nucleotides matching TRBD1. The CDR3 is made up of 13 amino acids. Germline CDR1 is SGHTA and CDR2 is FQGTGA. The trim removed 5 bases at V and 14 bases at J, leaving 13 bases unmatched. The CDR3: CASSPTSTGERTF. Here the CDR3 DNA reads TGTGCCAGCAGCCCCACCTCGACAGGGGAGAGGACCTTC.

The V and J genes are TRBV21-1 and TRBJ2-2; TRBD2, the table's D call, lacks a check against the DNA. TRBV21-1 is assigned pseudogene status. The CDR3 totals 15 residues. The DNA of the CDR3 is TGTGCCAGCAGCTCCAGACCGGGGGTCACCGGGGAGCTGTTTTTT. Its protein is CASSSRPGVTGELFF.

The rearrangement links TRBV28 to TRBJ2-7; TRBD1 matches 8 bases. CDR3 length equals 11 residues. Germline loops: CDR1 MDHEN, CDR2 SYDVKM. Losses at the gene ends were 7 bases for V and 7 bases for J; bases not matched to a gene: 3. The CDR3 sequence is CASNTGGEQYF. DNA of the CDR3: TGTGCCAGCAACACAGGGGGAGAGCAGTACTTC.

This clone was detected only once. The chain is built from TRBV19 and TRBJ1-1; D unresolved. The CDR3 has 15 amino acids. Trimming removed 3 bases from V and 2 bases from J, with 13 bases in between. Per germline, CDR1 LNHDA and CDR2 SQIVND (reference sequence). CDR3 sequence: CASSIWAGLNTEAFF. CDR3 in DNA: TGTGCCAGTAGTATTTGGGCGGGTCTAAACACTGAAGCTTTCTTT.

This clone was counted once. The chain joins TRBV28 to TRBJ1-3; D perhaps matches TRBD1 (6 bases). Trimming shortened V by 4 bases and J by 0 bases, and 13 bases separated the two germline ends. This CDR3 comprises 16 residues. Germline V gene sequence: CDR1 MDHEN, CDR2 SYDVKM. CDR3 residues: CASSSPRTVSGNTIYF. CDR3 sequence (DNA): TGTGCCAGCAGTTCCCCTCGGACAGTCTCTGGAAACACCATATATTTT.

V usage is TRBV29-1 and J usage is TRBJ2-1, with TRBD1 matching over 9 bases. The CDR3 consists of 15 residues. The ends lost 5 bases at V and 5 bases at J; junction bases unmatched: 10. Germline loops: CDR1 SQVTM, CDR2 ANQGSEA. CDR3 nucleotides: TGCAGCGTTAACGGAGGACAGGGGATCCACAATGAGCAGTTCTTC. Its protein is CSVNGGQGIHNEQFF.

This chain links TRBV4-3 with TRBJ1-3; 8 bases fit TRBD1. Unmatched junction bases numbered 6, after V lost 0 bases and J lost 2 bases. Germline lookup yields CDR1 LGHNA and CDR2 YSLEER. This CDR3 spans 17 amino acids. This chain's CDR3 is CASSQEGNRGAGNTIYF. CDR3 DNA sequence: TGCGCCAGCAGCCAAGAGGGGAACAGGGGGGCTGGAAACACCATATATTTT.

The J gene is TRBJ2-7, the V gene TRBV10-3; tentative D call: TRBD2 (6 bases). The CDR3 contains 12 residues. CDR1 is ENHRY and CDR2 is SYGVKD in the germline V gene. The V gene lost 7 bases and the J gene lost 3 bases, with 10 bases spanning the gap. In DNA form, the CDR3 reads TGTGCCATCATGGGGGGAAACTACGAGCAGTACTTC. Amino acid sequence: CAIMGGNYEQYF.

The chain carries TRBV7-3 and TRBJ2-1; tentative D call: TRBD2 (6 bases). Germline CDR1 SGHTA, CDR2 FQGTGA. V shed 2 bases and J shed 7 bases, with 18 bases lying between them. The CDR3 contains 16 residues. CDR3 in amino acids: CASSLRESSERNEQFF. As DNA, the CDR3 is TGTGCCAGCAGCTTACGGGAGTCTTCCGAGAGGAATGAGCAGTTCTTC.

The rearrangement links TRBV5-6 to TRBJ1-2; 9 bases are shared with TRBD1. The J segment lost 2 bases and the V segment lost 3 bases, leaving 2 bases of the junction unmatched. The CDR3 covers 14 residues. The V gene's germline CDR1 is SGHDT and CDR2 YYEEEE. The CDR3 sequence: CASSSGTGNYGYTF. CDR3 DNA sequence: TGTGCCAGCAGCTCCGGGACAGGGAACTATGGCTACACCTTC.

The chain links TRBV6-5 to TRBJ2-1, with 13 bases aligning to TRBD2. V gave up 6 bases and J gave up 6 bases; unmatched junction bases: 5. The CDR3 runs to 15 residues. Germline V gene sequence: CDR1 MNHEY, CDR2 SVGAGI. CDR3: CASSLGLAGFNEQFF. DNA for the CDR3: TGTGCCAGCAGCCTGGGACTAGCGGGGTTCAATGAGCAGTTCTTC.

This chain connects TRBV4-1 to TRBJ1-2; TRBD1 matches at 10 bases. The CDR3 has 15 amino acids. Germline V CDR1 and CDR2: MGHRA, YSYEKL. Losses at the gene ends were 0 bases for V and 8 bases for J; bases not matched to a gene: 6. CDR3: CASSQDRQGAWGYTF. The CDR3 bases are TGCGCCAGCAGCCAAGACCGACAGGGGGCTTGGGGCTACACCTTC.

This chain links TRBV7-9 with TRBJ1-2; D remains ambiguous. Trimming shortened V by 3 bases and J by 2 bases, and 7 bases separated the two germline ends. CDR1 is SEHNR, CDR2 FQNEAQ, per germline (reference sequence). The CDR3 is 13 residues long. The CDR3 bases are TGTGCCAGCAGCTTGGGGAGGAACTATGGCTACACCTTC. The encoded protein is CASSLGRNYGYTF.

This chain links TRBV6-5 with TRBJ2-1; TRBD2 matches at 14 bases. The V gene's germline CDR1 is MNHEY and CDR2 SVGAGI. Unmatched junction bases numbered 5, after V lost 5 bases and J lost 8 bases. This CDR3 has 15 amino acids. CDR3 region: CASSPGLAGVHEQFF. Here the CDR3 DNA reads TGTGCCAGCAGTCCGGGACTAGCGGGAGTACATGAGCAGTTCTTC.

Points on this clone: Different DNA sequences within this sample yield the same CDR3. V is TRBV2 and J is TRBJ1-6; D may be TRBD1 (6 bases). Germline V gives CDR1 SNHLY, CDR2 FYNNEI. The germline V and J ends were trimmed by 6 bases and 7 bases, with 19 bases remaining between them. CDR3 length: 16 amino acids. CDR3 nucleotides: TGTGCCAGCAGGCAGATGGGGGGGGCTTCAAATTCACCCCTCCACTTT. Amino acids: CASRQMGGASNSPLHF.

This clone was seen only a few times. The chain recombines TRBV4-3 with TRBJ1-1; TRBD1 aligns across 8 bases. Germline-derived CDR1 and CDR2 are LGHNA and YSLEER. J lost 3 bases, V lost 4 bases, and 10 bases had no gene match. The CDR3 totals 16 residues. The CDR3: CASSLTRTGRDTEAFF. CDR3 nucleotides: TGCGCCAGCAGCCTTACACGGACAGGGCGAGACACTGAAGCTTTCTTT.

This clone was seen a few times. The chain joins TRBV5-5 to TRBJ1-5, with D uncertain. The CDR3 consists of 13 residues. The V gene lost 1 base and the J gene lost 7 bases, with 9 bases spanning the gap. In germline, CDR1 is SGHKS, CDR2 YYEKEE (reference sequence). CDR3 in amino acids: CASSLTPAQPQHF. DNA for the CDR3: TGTGCCAGCAGCTTGACTCCCGCCCAGCCCCAGCATTTT.

This chain links TRBV4-2 with TRBJ2-1; 11 bases line up with TRBD1. Germline V gives CDR1 LGHNA, CDR2 YNFKEQ. The trim removed 4 bases at V and 5 bases at J, leaving 10 bases unmatched. The CDR3 has 17 residues. CDR3 amino acids: CASSRTGGQGADNEQFF. The CDR3 coding sequence is TGTGCCAGCAGCCGTACCGGAGGACAGGGGGCCGACAATGAGCAGTTCTTC.

This clone showed up just once. This chain joins TRBV28 and TRBJ2-5; tentative D call: TRBD1 (5 bases). In germline, CDR1 is MDHEN, CDR2 SYDVKM. The CDR3 contains 13 residues. Trimming shortened V by 2 bases and J by 1 base, and 5 bases separated the two germline ends. The CDR3, as DNA: TGTGCCAGCAGTTTAGGGGCCCAAGAGACCCAGTACTTC. It codes for CASSLGAQETQYF.

The chain joins TRBV4-1 to TRBJ2-7, with 7 positions matching TRBD1. The V and J ends lost 2 bases and 6 bases, in that order; junction bases with no gene match: 1. CDR1 is MGHRA and CDR2 is YSYEKL in the germline V gene. The CDR3 runs 12 residues. The CDR3: CASSQTGAEQYF. CDR3 DNA sequence: TGCGCCAGCAGCCAAACAGGGGCCGAGCAGTACTTC.

In its sample, this clone was seen once. The chain carries TRBV6-6 and TRBJ2-1; the D is unclear. Trimming cost V 5 bases and J 4 bases, with 9 bases left between them. The germline gives CDR1 MNHNY, CDR2 SVGAGI (reference sequence). CDR3 size: 13 residues. CDR3 amino acids: CASSLNSYNEQFF. CDR3 nucleotide sequence: TGTGCCAGCAGTCTTAATTCGTACAATGAGCAGTTCTTC.